Below are 5 T cell receptor beta chains sequenced from a single sample in a study of blood T cell repertoires in COVID-19. Assay used: immunoSEQ multiplex PCR; TCRdb lists only in-frame clones, some missing. The data contain 100,000 to 150,000 clones, almost 70% of them seen just once; the ten biggest clones take up about 2.2%. The sequenced sample consisted of peripheral blood. The source is a woman in her sixties or seventies with acute or convalescent COVID-19.

CDR3 sequence: CASMSVAGGLAKNIQYF. CDR3 bases: TGTGCCAGCATGTCGGTAGCGGGAGGGCTAGCCAAAAACATTCAGTACTTC. The genes are TRBV28 and TRBJ2-4; 11 bases map to TRBD2. The CDR3 consists of 17 residues. Germline assignment: CDR1 MDHEN and CDR2 SYDVKM. The junction had 8 bases not matched to a gene; V was cut back by 7 bases and J by 0 bases.

The chain has TRBV4-2 and TRBJ2-3; D possibly corresponds to TRBD1 (6 bases). Trimming took off 4 bases at V and 1 base at J, with 9 bases between the two ends. Germline values: CDR1 LGHNA, CDR2 YNFKEQ. This CDR3 contains 14 residues. CDR3 in DNA: TGTGCCAGCAGCCGGGGGCGAGGCACAGATACGCAGTATTTT. It specifies CASSRGRGTDTQYF.

This chain connects TRBV6-2 or TRBV6-3 to TRBJ1-1; D is ambiguous. This CDR3 region has 15 residues. V gave up 2 bases and J gave up 2 bases, with 12 bases separating them. Germline loops: CDR1 MNHEY, CDR2 SVGEGT. CDR3 region: CASSYHLTGNTEAFF. The CDR3 coding sequence is TGTGCCAGCAGTTACCACCTCACGGGAAACACTGAAGCTTTCTTT.

The chain links TRBV4-1 to TRBJ2-5, with D maybe TRBD1 (6 bases). Trimming cost V 4 bases and J 1 base, with 13 bases left between them. The length of the CDR3 is 15 residues. Looked up from germline, CDR1 is MGHRA and CDR2 is YSYEKL. DNA of the CDR3: TGCGCCAGCAGCCTCCATGGACAGACCCAAGAGACCCAGTACTTC. It specifies CASSLHGQTQETQYF.

This chain connects TRBV3-1 (or the pseudogene TRBV3-2) to TRBJ2-7; D perhaps matches TRBD1 (6 bases). Germline V CDR1 and CDR2: LGHDT, YNNKEL (reference sequence). V was trimmed by 4 bases and J by 4 bases, leaving 11 bases between them. This CDR3 contains 13 residues. CDR3 amino acids: CASSPRTVYEQYF. The CDR3 DNA follows: TGTGCCAGCAGCCCTAGGACAGTATACGAGCAGTACTTC.